This TCR beta chain was found in a study of cytomegalovirus exposure and HLA in healthy donors (dated by TCRdb to the late 2010s). About the investigation overall: According to an earlier analysis of 587 of the donors, roughly 180 million T cells yielded over 100 million unique TCR beta sequences and approximately 280 Gb of sequence data. An early release covering just under 650 HLA-typed donors comprised about 320 gigabases of sequencing data and 85 million or so unique TCR sequences. The genetic ancestry cluster associated with self-reported Caucasian donors included about four fifths of the roughly 380 genotyped donors. The study aimed to test whether cataloging public T cell receptors could reveal signatures of past pathogen exposure. The study profiled the T cell repertoires of more than 500 subjects by immunosequencing and related them to cytomegalovirus serostatus. In addition to the first cohort of around 670 subjects, a separate validation cohort of over 90 different subjects was used. To predict cytomegalovirus infection status, the study brought together high-throughput TCR immunosequencing, statistical association of individual TCRs with disease status, and machine learning. To study patterns of TCR occurrence, a later analysis re-analyzed previously published TCR beta repertoires from 666 donors and added high-resolution HLA genotyping. Rather than using new phenotypic data, the later analysis identified candidate immune exposures from TCR beta sequences and from how often those sequences occurred across donors. An earlier analysis of 500 to 750 of the donors applied high-throughput TCR beta sequencing to assess whether each TCR beta V gene segment acted as functional or pseudogenic. Donor age, sex, ethnicity and CMV serostatus were collected together with the repertoire data. A later genetic analysis took genome-wide SNP genotypes for about 65% of the 666 donors and used that subset as a discovery cohort. All discovery cohort repertoires had been generated using a single sequencing platform. Both class I and class II loci were covered by HLA typing, at four-digit resolution. Typing coverage varied by locus: roughly 620-640 donors for A, B, C, DRB1 and DQB1; approximately 520 for DQA1; about 570 for DPA1; roughly 450 for DPB1. About five DR-DQ haplotypes were handled as single units for association and clustering, since linkage in the cohort was strong. On average, roughly 240,000 unique TCR beta nucleotide sequences were sequenced per donor among 300 to 500 genotyped donors of the cohort, with 15% to 20% of those sequences being non-productive. General study outcomes and caveats: A cluster of highly shared sequence variants was judged likely to be a technical artifact of the sequencing pipeline. The only immune exposure information available for the cohort was CMV serostatus. Most TCR sequences were seen in very few donors, while some public TCRs were found in many individuals. Some IMGT-functional V segments, including TRBV6-2 and TRBV6-3, could not be told apart with the 87-base-pair reads, so those segments were excluded. Linkage disequilibrium might explain the correlated functional status among segregating V segments, but an unknown experimental factor could not be ruled out. In a later analysis, several top co-occurrence clusters were reported to appear linked to parvovirus B19, influenza, CMV and Epstein-Barr virus. The authors suggested that the approach could potentially be extended to other disease states and immunological phenotypes. A few of the identified cytomegalovirus-associated TCR beta chains were confirmed in vitro to be specific for cytomegalovirus antigens. According to a later genetic analysis, donors in an Asian-associated ancestry cluster had fewer N-insertions in productive TCRs than the roughly 660-donor mean. According to a later analysis, most CMV-associated TCR beta chains appeared to be HLA-restricted, and the HLA associations seemed to be driven largely by CMV exposure. In this cohort, only TCR beta chains were sequenced, and detectable features were limited by the absence of alpha or paired-chain data. Strong co-occurrence of HLA alleles, especially DR and DQ, made assigning TCR associations to individual alleles difficult. Because HLA typing was missing for some donors at each locus, association tests included only the typed subset. In both the original and validation cohorts, the classifier was reported to diagnose cytomegalovirus status with high specificity and sensitivity. In a later analysis, about 16,000 TCR beta sequences were associated with specific HLA alleles at a false discovery rate of 0.05. Because counts were too low, roughly 18 rarely observed V segments, including chromosome 9 orphons, were left out of the earlier analysis of over 550 of the donors. In a later analysis, TCR association rates were found to vary across HLA loci, with the most associated TCRs seen for DRB1 alleles and the fewest for HLA-C alleles. Compared with equally common non-associated chains, HLA-associated TCR beta chains in a later analysis were more clonally expanded and had lower generation probabilities. An association between a missense DCLRE1C variant and V-gene and J-gene trimming of TCR beta chains was found in a later genetic analysis and replicated in an independent cohort. Roughly uniform sequencing depth across donors was assumed in presence/absence analyses, although this assumption may not hold. A further reported finding was that TCR beta sequences accurately predicted the HLA-A and HLA-B alleles for most subjects in the first cohort. An earlier analysis of roughly 570 of the donors showed that most TCR beta V segments appeared in productive rearrangements either about 87% or about 30% of the time, which broadly matched IMGT annotations. The study listed 164 TCR beta chains as associated with cytomegalovirus.

The cohort comprised hundreds of healthy bone marrow donors. At the time of sampling, all cohort members were nominally healthy, though unrecorded immune exposures were likely present. The donor was CMV seropositive and was included in the group of some 290 seropositive cohort members. Each donor provided a peripheral blood sample, and peripheral blood mononuclear cells were used for TCR beta sequencing. Genomic DNA was extracted from the blood cell samples with the Qiagen DNeasy Blood Extraction Kit. The junction carries 8 bases between V and J, which are trimmed by 3 bases and 5 bases respectively. CDR3 length: 14 amino acids, cysteine to phenylalanine. Only CDR3 DNA is held: 42 bases, read in frame from base 1. The CDR1 and CDR2 encoded by the germline V gene are KGHSH and LQKENI. Preparation of the library involved the immunoSEQ multiplex PCR assay. The multiplex PCR relied on a mix of 60 forward primers for TCR Vbeta segments and 13 reverse primers for TCR Jbeta segments. The CDR3 region of rearranged TCR beta genes was amplified from genomic DNA by a multiplex PCR assay. The amplified TCR beta libraries were sequenced on the Illumina HiSeq System as 87-base-pair reads. In the authors' own workflow: A later analysis counted about 80 million unique TCR beta chains across the 670 or so repertoires, and some 11 million of these chains were shared by at least two donors. Raw reads were error-corrected and collapsed into unique sequences by a nearest-neighbor algorithm in which closely related sequences were merged to remove PCR and sequencing errors. Alignment of CDR3 sequences to IMGT reference sequences was used to assign V, D and J gene segments. For a sequence to be retained, a match of at least six nucleotides was required to both a V gene segment and a J gene segment. Rearrangements were classified as productive when the CDR3 lacked stop codons and remained in frame with V and J, and all other rearrangements were classified as non-productive. Following IMGT convention, CDR3 was defined as the stretch from the second conserved V-encoded cysteine to the conserved J-encoded phenylalanine. The earlier analysis of about 530 of the donors excluded any sequence lacking an unambiguous match to a single V gene segment. In an earlier analysis of some 590 of the donors, a V segment was called functional when productive rearrangements were above 56.7%, and segregating when the standard deviation between donors exceeded 5%. A statistical classification framework was built to diagnose cytomegalovirus status from the catalog of TCR beta chain sequences. V and J gene assignment, in a later analysis, came from comparing TCR nucleotide sequences with IMGT/GENE-DB human TR gene sequences. A later analysis assigned CDR3 sequences and most-parsimonious VDJ recombination scenarios with the TCRdist pipeline. In a later analysis, each TCR beta chain was defined by its CDR3 amino acid sequence together with its V-gene family, and reads without a unique V-gene family were excluded. To address suspected cross-contamination and a sequencing artifact, a later analysis removed some 620 highly shared, low-generation-probability nucleotide sequences. In a later analysis, a clonal expansion index for each public chain was calculated from normalized within-repertoire ranks of inferred template counts. In a later analysis, generation probabilities were computed with a VDJ recombination model fitted to out-of-frame rearrangements, and the resulting probabilities were checked against IGoR. Hypergeometric tests were used in a later analysis to score TCR-TCR, TCR-HLA and TCR-CMV co-occurrence, with a repertoire-size bias correction applied to the TCR pairs. False discovery rates were estimated in a later analysis by permuting HLA or CMV assignments 20 times. In a later analysis, co-occurring TCRs were grouped using DBSCAN, with TCRdist sequence similarity added in when clustering inside HLA-allele-positive subsets. For co-occurrence clustering, repertoires with fewer than 30,000 or more than 120,000 public chains were excluded, along with about five repertoires with anomalous nucleotide sharing. TCRdb's version of the immuneACCESS table is confined to in-frame rearrangements and falls short of the full clone set. An unresolved V gene accounts for under half of the shortfall where checked; the remainder is of unknown origin. The V and J calls and clone size come from that table; D and trimming were worked out from the DNA. Here the sample has about 110,000 clones; around 72% occur a single time. Of the sample, around 15% falls within the top ten clones.

Of note for this clone: Its specific antigen is unknown. No much larger clone exists at a distance of one base, and base qualities are not known.

This clonotype was sampled from a woman in her thirties or forties in good health and CMV-seropositive. Sequencing input: PBMCs. The sequence is built from TRBV18 and TRBJ1-6, with the identity of the D gene unclear. This receptor has the CDR3 CASSPAANNSPLHF. The DNA sequence is TGTGCCAGCTCACCGGCGGCAAATAATTCACCCCTCCACTTT.